This TCR beta chain was sequenced for a study of early T cells in non-severe SARS-CoV-2 infection. Unique molecular identifier tags were affixed to discrete cDNA molecules. TCRdb itself ran the 5' RACE reads through MiXCR, one entry per CDR3 protein. The table has around 35,000 distinct CDR3 sequences, approximately 6.1% seen once; the top ten hold 4.8%. Trimming stripped 10 bases from V and 7 bases from J, with 13 bases between. Germline V CDR1 and CDR2: MDHEN, SYDVKM. This CDR3 is built from 11 residues. The genes are TRBV28 and TRBJ1-1, with unresolved D. The source of this sequence is an adult who was a healthcare worker with PCR-confirmed SARS-CoV-2 infection or an uninfected control (not recorded which). Source material: whole blood. CDR3 sequence: CAISRVFEAFF. The CDR3 bases are TGTGCCATTTCACGGGTGTTTGAAGCTTTCTTT.